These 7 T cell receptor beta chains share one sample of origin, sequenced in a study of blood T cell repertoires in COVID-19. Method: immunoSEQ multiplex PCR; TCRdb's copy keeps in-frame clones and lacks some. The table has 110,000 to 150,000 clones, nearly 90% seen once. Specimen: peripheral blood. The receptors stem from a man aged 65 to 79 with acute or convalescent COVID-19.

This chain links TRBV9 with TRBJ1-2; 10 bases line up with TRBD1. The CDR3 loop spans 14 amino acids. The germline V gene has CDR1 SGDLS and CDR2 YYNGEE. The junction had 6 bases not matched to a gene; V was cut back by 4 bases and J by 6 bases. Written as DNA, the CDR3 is TGTGCCAGCAGCCCCGGGACAGGGGCACATGGCTACACCTTC. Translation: CASSPGTGAHGYTF. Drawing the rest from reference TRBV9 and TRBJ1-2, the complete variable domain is DSGVTQTPKHLITATGQRVTLRCSPRSGDLSVYWYQQSLDQGLQFLIQYYNGEERAKGNILERFSAQQFPDLHSELNLSSLELGDSALYFCASSPGTGAHGYTFGSGTRLTVV.

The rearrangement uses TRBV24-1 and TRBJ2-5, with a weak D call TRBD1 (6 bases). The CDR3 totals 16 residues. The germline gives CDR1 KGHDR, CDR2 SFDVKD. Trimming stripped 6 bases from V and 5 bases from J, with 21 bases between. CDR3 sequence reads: CATSPTDRRIWETQYF. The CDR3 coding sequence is TGTGCCACCAGTCCAACCGACAGGAGGATTTGGGAGACCCAGTACTTC.

The CDR3, as DNA: TGTGCCAGCAGCTTGGTACCGGGCACTGAAGCTTTCTTT. Its translation is CASSLVPGTEAFF. The chain links TRBV5-8 to TRBJ1-1; unclear D gene. CDR1 and CDR2 from the germline V gene are SGHTS and YDEGEE. The CDR3 sequence is 13 residues long. The V and J ends lost 0 bases and 4 bases respectively, with 7 bases between them.

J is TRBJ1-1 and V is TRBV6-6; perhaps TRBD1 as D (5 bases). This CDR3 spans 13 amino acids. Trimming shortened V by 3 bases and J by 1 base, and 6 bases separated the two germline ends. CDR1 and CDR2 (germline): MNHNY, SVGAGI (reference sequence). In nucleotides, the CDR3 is TGTGCCAGCAGTTATCAGGGGAACACTGAAGCTTTCTTT. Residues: CASSYQGNTEAFF.

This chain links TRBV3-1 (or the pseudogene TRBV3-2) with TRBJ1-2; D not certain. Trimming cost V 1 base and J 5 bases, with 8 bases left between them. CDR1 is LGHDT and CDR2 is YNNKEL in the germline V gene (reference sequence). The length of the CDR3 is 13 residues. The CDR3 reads CASSQGALYGYTF. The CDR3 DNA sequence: TGTGCCAGCAGCCAAGGAGCTCTTTATGGCTACACCTTC.

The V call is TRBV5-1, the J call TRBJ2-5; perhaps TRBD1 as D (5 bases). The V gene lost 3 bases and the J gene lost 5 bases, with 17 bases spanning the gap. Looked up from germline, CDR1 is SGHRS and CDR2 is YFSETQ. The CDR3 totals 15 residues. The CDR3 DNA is TGCGCCAGCAGCTCCCGTGGTAGCCAGGGTGAGACCCAGTACTTC. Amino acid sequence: CASSSRGSQGETQYF.

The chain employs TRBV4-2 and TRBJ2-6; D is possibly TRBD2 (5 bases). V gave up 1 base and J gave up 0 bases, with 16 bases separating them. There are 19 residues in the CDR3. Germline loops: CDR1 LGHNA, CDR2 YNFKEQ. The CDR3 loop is CASSQVQPGTSSGANVLTF. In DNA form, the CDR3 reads TGTGCCAGCAGCCAAGTGCAACCAGGCACTAGCTCTGGGGCCAACGTCCTGACTTTC.